The 3 T cell receptor beta chains presented below share a single source sample, sequenced in a study of cytotoxic CD8 clonotypes in ibrutinib-treated CLL. Assay used: immunoSEQ multiplex PCR; TCRdb lists only in-frame clones, some missing. The top ten clones hold 32% of a sample with about 49,000 clones, roughly 53% of them seen once. The material sequenced was PBMCs, taken after 12 months of ibrutinib treatment. These receptors originate from a human donor with chronic lymphocytic leukemia.

This chain uses TRBV19 with TRBJ2-7; D is undetermined. The V end lost 6 bases, the J end lost 0 bases, and 18 bases lay between the germline ends. The germline V gene has CDR1 LNHDA and CDR2 SQIVND (reference sequence). This CDR3 is 16 amino acids long. The CDR3 spells CASSLDHLVSSYEQYF. CDR3 in DNA: TGTGCCAGTAGCCTGGACCACCTCGTGAGCTCCTACGAGCAGTACTTC.

A few counts support this clone. The chain is built from TRBV19 and TRBJ2-4, with a weak D call TRBD2 (6 bases). The CDR3 is 14 amino acids. V lost 5 bases to trimming and J lost 9 bases, with 17 bases between them. CDR1 is LNHDA and CDR2 is SQIVND in the germline V gene (reference sequence). The CDR3 nucleotides read TGTGCCAGTAGTCCCGGGACTCCTTATGGCATTCAGTACTTC. Translated, it gives CASSPGTPYGIQYF. Full variable domain (rest looked up from reference TRBV19 and TRBJ2-4): DGGITQSPKYLFRKEGQNVTLSCEQNLNHDAMYWYRQDPGQGLRLIYYSQIVNDFQKGDIAEGYSVSREKKESFPLTVTSAQKNPTAFYLCASSPGTPYGIQYFGAGTRLSVL.

The J gene is TRBJ2-7, the V gene TRBV11-2, with 12 positions matching TRBD2. The CDR3 is 19 residues long. Germline lookup yields CDR1 SGHAT and CDR2 FQNNGV. J gave up 0 bases and V 0 bases, and 9 bases lay outside the gene matches. The CDR3 is CASSLDGGLAGLSSYEQYF. CDR3 sequence (DNA): TGTGCCAGCAGCTTAGATGGGGGACTAGCGGGCCTTAGCTCCTACGAGCAGTACTTC.